This T cell receptor (beta chain) was recorded in a study of T cell responses to AZD1222 COVID-19 vaccine. This clone was seen only a few times. Its antigen is unidentified. Only in-frame clones appear in the TCRdb table, and some are missing; sequencing was by immunoSEQ multiplex PCR. This sample yields 78,000 or so clones, of which approximately 90% are seen a single time; roughly a fifth belongs to the top ten. The CDR3 covers 14 residues. The germline CDR1 and CDR2 sequences are SSHAT and FNYEAQ (reference sequence). The V end was cut by 5 bases, the J end by 0 bases, with 10 bases between. General observations from the study: White British people made up most donors, females outnumbered males, and clonal diversity was possibly underestimated.

J is TRBJ1-1 and V is TRBV7-7, with D perhaps TRBD1 (5 bases). Specimen: peripheral blood, collected on day 0 of AZD1222 vaccination. This TCR was sampled from an adult in good health. CDR3 amino acids: CASSPSGVNTEAFF. The CDR3 coding sequence is TGTGCCAGCAGCCCCTCGGGGGTGAACACTGAAGCTTTCTTT.